Listed here is a single TCR beta chain. Its target is unknown. Pooling of second doses given at about 4 or about 12 weeks was done. The sample belongs to a study of T cell responses to AZD1222 COVID-19 vaccine. Whole-study findings and limits: Vaccine-associated CD4 TCRs ranged over spike, dominating at 160-218 and 743-854. Sampling captured repertoires only after the peak T cell response. Clonal diversity was possibly underestimated, and the donors were mostly white British, with more females.

Germline V gives CDR1 SGHDT, CDR2 YYEEEE. CDR3 length: 14 residues. Trimming pared 0 bases from V and 9 bases from J, leaving 12 bases between. Data came from immunoSEQ multiplex PCR; TCRdb stores just in-frame clones and leaves some out. The profile shows 25,000 or so clones, around 93% of them singletons. The input for sequencing was peripheral blood, taken 28 days after the second AZD1222 dose. This sequence originates from an adult who received the AZD1222 COVID-19 vaccine. This chain links TRBV5-6 with TRBJ1-4, with a possible D match to TRBD1 (5 bases). The CDR3 loop is CASSLAGQGKKLFF. The CDR3 nucleotides read TGTGCCAGCAGCTTGGCCGGGCAGGGAAAAAAACTGTTTTTT.